This section outlines one T cell receptor beta chain sequence together with its context. Its matching antigen is unknown. The data were obtained in a study of T cell responses to AZD1222 COVID-19 vaccine. Whole-study results and caveats: Only a handful of AZD1222 recipients were seropositive at baseline. In all cases, repertoires were sampled only after the peak T cell response. Close to half of spike-specific TCRs reportedly recognize unmutated variant regions.

The ends were cut back, 0 bases at V and 4 bases at J, with 9 bases in the middle. CDR3 length: 14 residues. CDR1 is MGHRA and CDR2 is YSYEKL in the germline V gene. Some clones are missing from TCRdb's copy, which holds only in-frame ones; the method was immunoSEQ multiplex PCR. The sample contains just under 150,000 clones, about 92% of which appear only once. This clonotype was sampled from an adult who received the AZD1222 COVID-19 vaccine. The rearrangement joins TRBV4-1 to TRBJ1-2; D ambiguous. The sequencing used peripheral blood, collected 28 days after the second AZD1222 dose. Here the CDR3 reads CASSQDGAPYGYTF. The CDR3 DNA sequence: TGCGCCAGCAGCCAAGATGGAGCTCCCTATGGCTACACCTTC.